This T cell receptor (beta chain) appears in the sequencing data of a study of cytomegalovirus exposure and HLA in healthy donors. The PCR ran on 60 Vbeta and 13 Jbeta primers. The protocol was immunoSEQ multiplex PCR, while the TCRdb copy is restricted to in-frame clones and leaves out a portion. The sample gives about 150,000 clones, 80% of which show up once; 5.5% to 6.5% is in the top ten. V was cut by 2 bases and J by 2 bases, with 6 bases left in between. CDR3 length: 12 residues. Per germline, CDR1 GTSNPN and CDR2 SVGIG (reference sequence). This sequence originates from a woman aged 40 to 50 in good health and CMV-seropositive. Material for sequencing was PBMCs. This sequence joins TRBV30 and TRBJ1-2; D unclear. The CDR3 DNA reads TGTGCCTGGAGTCTAAGAAACTATGGCTACACCTTC. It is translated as CAWSLRNYGYTF.